This T cell receptor beta chain came from a study of T cells after posttransplantation cyclophosphamide. Germline-derived CDR1 and CDR2 are MNHEY and SMNVEV (reference sequence). The germline V and J ends were trimmed by 0 bases and 5 bases, with 11 bases remaining between them. There are 14 residues in the CDR3. Clones were read by immunoSEQ multiplex PCR, and TCRdb kept only the in-frame ones, dropping some. This sample carries over 20,000 clones, none of them present only once. Regarding the study as a whole: Donor CD8+ memory clones often dominated recipient blood repertoires at later times.

This clone was observed at least ten times. Its matching antigen is unknown. The clonotype was recovered from a middle-aged man in good health, CMV-negative, and a related stem cell transplant donor. J is TRBJ2-7 and V is TRBV27, with D possibly matching TRBD1 (6 bases). The sequencing input was PBMCs. CDR3 sequence: CASSLSDSRNEQYF. The CDR3 coding sequence is TGTGCCAGCAGTTTATCGGACAGTCGCAACGAGCAGTACTTC.